These 13 T cell receptor beta chains came from one sample sequenced in a study of blood T cell repertoires in COVID-19. The assay was immunoSEQ multiplex PCR, and TCRdb's table has in-frame clones only and misses some. This sample has around 250,000 clones, with 84% found just once. Sequencing was performed on peripheral blood. The receptor source for this set is a human donor in a cohort sampled during active COVID-19.

This chain links TRBV5-1 with TRBJ1-2; TRBD1 agrees at 7 bases. Germline V gene data show CDR1 as SGHRS and CDR2 as YFSETQ. V shed 0 bases, J shed 1 base, and the junction held 12 bases outside the gene matches. This CDR3 is 18 amino acids long. The CDR3 nucleotides read TGCGCCAGCAGCTTGGCGCCCCCTGGACAGGTCCTTAACTATGGCTACACCTTC. The encoded protein is CASSLAPPGQVLNYGYTF.

This sequence joins TRBV2 and TRBJ2-7, with 14 bases identical to TRBD2. This CDR3 comprises 16 residues. The germline V gene has CDR1 SNHLY and CDR2 FYNNEI. V was pared by 6 bases and J by 6 bases, with 10 bases of the junction left unmatched. The CDR3 DNA reads as TGTGCCAGCAGAGCGGGACTAGCGGGAGTTGAAATCGAGCAGTACTTC. This encodes CASRAGLAGVEIEQYF.

This clone appeared a single time. The chain joins TRBV4-3 to TRBJ1-1; D might be TRBD1 (5 bases). The V and J ends lost 4 bases and 1 base respectively, with 7 bases between them. The CDR3 is 13 residues long. Germline CDR1 reads LGHNA; CDR2 reads YSLEER. CDR3 in DNA: TGCGCCAGCAGCCGCAGGGCGAACACTGAAGCTTTCTTT. Amino acid sequence: CASSRRANTEAFF.

This sequence joins TRBV2 and TRBJ1-4, with 7 bases aligning to TRBD1. V lost 7 bases, J lost 5 bases, and 7 bases stayed unmatched. The CDR3 length is 14 residues. Germline CDR1 SNHLY, CDR2 FYNNEI. CDR3 DNA sequence: TGTGCCAGCATCCCGGGACAGAAGAATGAAAAACTGTTTTTT. Its protein product is CASIPGQKNEKLFF. Using reference TRBV2 and TRBJ1-4 for the parts outside the CDR3, the full variable domain is EPEVTQTPSHQVTQMGQEVILRCVPISNHLYFYWYRQILGQKVEFLVSFYNNEISEKSEIFDDQFSVERPDGSNFTLKIRSTKLEDSAMYFCASIPGQKNEKLFFGSGTQLSVL.

CDR3 loop: CASSLAGGRFNNEQFF. The CDR3 nucleotides read TGTGCCAGCAGCTTAGCAGGGGGTCGATTTAACAATGAGCAGTTCTTC. The chain employs TRBV7-9 and TRBJ2-1, with a possible D match to TRBD1 (6 bases). Germline CDR1 SEHNR, CDR2 FQNEAQ (reference sequence). V lost 0 bases to trimming and J lost 5 bases, with 14 bases between them. The CDR3 sequence is 16 residues long. The whole variable domain, remainder taken from reference TRBV7-9 and TRBJ2-1, is DTGVSQNPRHKITKRGQNVTFRCDPISEHNRLYWYRQTLGQGPEFLTYFQNEAQLEKSRLLSDRFSAERPKGSFSTLEIQRTEQGDSAMYLCASSLAGGRFNNEQFFGPGTRLTVL.

The chain joins TRBV11-2 to TRBJ1-2; unclear D gene. The V end was cut by 2 bases, the J end by 7 bases, with 11 bases between. The CDR3 is made up of 13 amino acids. Per germline, CDR1 SGHAT and CDR2 FQNNGV. CDR3 DNA: TGTGCCAGCAGCTTAAGTGGACTTATTGGCTACACCTTC. This gives the protein CASSLSGLIGYTF.

The chain employs TRBV6-5 and TRBJ2-5; D possibly corresponds to TRBD2 (5 bases). The CDR3 loop spans 13 amino acids. V was pared by 2 bases and J by 5 bases, with 9 bases between. Germline assignment: CDR1 MNHEY and CDR2 SVGAGI. The CDR3 protein is CASSYARRETQYF. CDR3 sequence (DNA): TGTGCCAGCAGTTACGCTAGGAGGGAGACCCAGTACTTC.

The V gene is TRBV9, the J gene TRBJ1-1; 8 nucleotides agree with TRBD1. Germline V gene data show CDR1 as SGDLS and CDR2 as YYNGEE. The CDR3 runs 13 residues. V dropped 4 bases and J dropped 5; count of bases not matched to a gene: 4. The CDR3 coding sequence is TGTGCCAGCAGCACAGGGGGAGGAACTGAAGCTTTCTTT. Amino acids: CASSTGGGTEAFF.

The rearrangement uses TRBV5-5 and TRBJ2-2; 9 nucleotides line up with TRBD1. V shed 4 bases, J shed 7 bases, and the junction held 8 bases outside the gene matches. There are 15 residues in the CDR3. From germline, CDR1 is SGHKS and CDR2 YYEKEE (reference sequence). For the CDR3, the DNA is TGTGCCAGCAGCGTCCTAACAGGGGGCATCGGGGAGCTGTTTTTT. Its protein is CASSVLTGGIGELFF.

The genes are TRBV16 and TRBJ1-1; D is uncertain. This CDR3 is 15 amino acids long. V was pared by 0 bases and J by 1 base, with 9 bases between. The germline V gene has CDR1 KGHSY and CDR2 FQNENV. The CDR3 coding sequence is TGTGCCAGCAGCCAATCGGGAGGGTGGAACACTGAAGCTTTCTTT. Its translation: CASSQSGGWNTEAFF.

The chain has TRBV19 and TRBJ1-1, with D uncertain. The CDR3 extends over 13 amino acids. Germline CDR1 and CDR2: LNHDA and SQIVND (reference sequence). Trimming removed 5 bases at V and 0 bases at J, with 7 bases between. The CDR3 region has the DNA TGTGCCAGTAGTTCACAGTTGAACACTGAAGCTTTCTTT. As protein: CASSSQLNTEAFF. The complete variable domain, with remaining parts taken from reference TRBV19 and TRBJ1-1, reads DGGITQSPKYLFRKEGQNVTLSCEQNLNHDAMYWYRQDPGQGLRLIYYSQIVNDFQKGDIAEGYSVSREKKESFPLTVTSAQKNPTAFYLCASSSQLNTEAFFGQGTRLTVV.

This clone has a handful of counts. This chain joins TRBV6-1 and TRBJ1-2; D is uncertain. Trimming cost V 2 bases and J 4 bases, with 14 bases left between them. The CDR3 extends over 15 amino acids. Germline CDR1 and CDR2: MNHNS and SASEGT. The CDR3 protein is CASSESPMASYGYTF. The CDR3 coding sequence is TGTGCCAGCAGTGAATCTCCTATGGCTAGCTATGGCTACACCTTC.

In nucleotides, the CDR3 is TGTGCCAGCAGTGAAAGGGGGTTCGGGTACGAGCAGTACTTC. It specifies CASSERGFGYEQYF. This chain uses TRBV2 with TRBJ2-7; TRBD1 might be the D (6 bases). V lost 2 bases and J 4 bases, leaving 12 bases between the germline ends. The CDR3 runs 14 residues. Germline values: CDR1 SNHLY, CDR2 FYNNEI.